Below, 5 T cell receptor beta chains from the same sample are listed, as sequenced in a study of T cell responses to AZD1222 COVID-19 vaccine. The data were produced by immunoSEQ multiplex PCR, yet TCRdb's version contains in-frame clones alone and is incomplete. The sample has tens of thousands of clones, roughly nine tenths seen once. Material: peripheral blood, obtained on day 0 of AZD1222 vaccination. The receptors here all came from an adult in good health.

The gene calls are TRBV18 and TRBJ2-1; 9 bases map to TRBD2. V lost 3 bases, J lost 7 bases, and 13 bases stayed unmatched. CDR1 and CDR2 from the germline V gene are KGHSH and LQKENI. The CDR3 covers 17 residues. The CDR3 is CASSPLPWAGGRNEQFF. Written as DNA, the CDR3 is TGTGCCAGCTCACCTCTCCCCTGGGCGGGGGGGAGGAATGAGCAGTTCTTC.

The V and J genes are TRBV3-1 (or the pseudogene TRBV3-2) and TRBJ2-3; 7 bases line up with TRBD2. The CDR3 is made up of 14 amino acids. The trim removed 4 bases at V and 0 bases at J, leaving 1 base unmatched. CDR1 is LGHDT, CDR2 YNNKEL, per germline (reference sequence). The CDR3 DNA sequence: TGTGCCAGCAGCCCTAGCGGCAGCACAGATACGCAGTATTTT. It specifies CASSPSGSTDTQYF.

This sequence joins TRBV6-8 and TRBJ2-2, with 8 bases that match TRBD1. Germline CDR1 and CDR2: MNHGY and SAAAGT. V trimming: 0 bases; J trimming: 2 bases; junction bases outside the gene matches: 17. The length of the CDR3 is 21 residues. The CDR3 region is CASSYSSFFGTGPSNTGELFF. The CDR3 coding sequence is TGTGCCAGCAGTTACTCGAGTTTTTTCGGGACAGGTCCTTCTAACACCGGGGAGCTGTTTTTT.

Points on this clone: This is likely a read error, given that the CDR3 carries no conserved phenylalanine or tryptophan at its end. The DNA is omitted, as the CDR3 cannot be located on it reliably, and the CDR3 follows TCRdb's listing. J is TRBJ2-7 and V is TRBV7-8; TRBD1 is the table's D call, not checked against the DNA. Germline CDR1 reads SGHVS; CDR2 reads FQNEAQ. 13 amino acids form the CDR3, both terminal residues included. The CDR3 reads CASSLGGQGTPSI.

V usage is TRBV7-9 and J usage is TRBJ1-2, with a weak D call TRBD1 (6 bases). There are 14 residues in the CDR3. V shed 6 bases and J shed 2 bases, with 13 bases lying between them. CDR1 and CDR2 from the germline V gene are SEHNR and FQNEAQ (reference sequence). This CDR3 is CASSPTGINYGYTF. The DNA for the CDR3 is TGTGCCAGCAGTCCTACAGGGATAAACTATGGCTACACCTTC.